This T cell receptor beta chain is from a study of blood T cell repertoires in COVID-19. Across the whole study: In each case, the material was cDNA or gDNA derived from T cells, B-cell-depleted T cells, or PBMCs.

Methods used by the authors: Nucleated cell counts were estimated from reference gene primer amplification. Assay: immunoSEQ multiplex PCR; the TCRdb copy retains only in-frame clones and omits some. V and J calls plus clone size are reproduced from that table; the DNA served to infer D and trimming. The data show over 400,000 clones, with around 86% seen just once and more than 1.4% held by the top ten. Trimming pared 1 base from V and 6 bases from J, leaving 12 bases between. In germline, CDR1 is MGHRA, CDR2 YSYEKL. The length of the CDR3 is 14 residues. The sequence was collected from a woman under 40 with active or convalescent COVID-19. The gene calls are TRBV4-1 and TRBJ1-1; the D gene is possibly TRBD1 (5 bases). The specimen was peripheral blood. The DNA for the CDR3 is TGCGCCAGCAGCCAAGGACAGACCCGAGCTGAAGCTTTCTTT. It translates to CASSQGQTRAEAFF.